These 6 T cell receptor beta chains originate from one sample sequenced in a study of neoadjuvant nivolumab and ipilimumab in lung cancer. Generated by immunoSEQ multiplex PCR, the TCRdb table keeps only in-frame clones and is missing some. The sample includes about 38,000 clones, roughly 89% seen only once; the top ten take 2.5% to 3.5%. Sequencing used peripheral blood, obtained before neoadjuvant nivolumab, alone or with ipilimumab. Every receptor here comes from an adult with non-small cell lung cancer.

This rearrangement joins TRBV7-6 to TRBJ2-7, with D hard to call. The CDR3 runs 14 residues. Per germline, CDR1 SGHVS and CDR2 FNYEAQ. Trimming cost V 0 bases and J 3 bases, with 9 bases left between them. The CDR3 loop reads CASSLAGPSYEQYF. CDR3 nucleotide sequence: TGTGCCAGCAGCTTAGCAGGACCGAGCTACGAGCAGTACTTC.

The J gene is TRBJ2-7, the V gene TRBV7-9, with D perhaps matching TRBD1 (6 bases). Looked up from germline, CDR1 is SEHNR and CDR2 is FQNEAQ (reference sequence). V lost 7 bases and J 1 base, leaving 14 bases between the germline ends. The CDR3 contains 14 residues. The CDR3 DNA is TGTGCCAGCACCCAGGGGCGCTTTTCCTACGAGCAGTACTTC. It encodes CASTQGRFSYEQYF.

This chain joins TRBV6-6 and TRBJ2-7, with TRBD1 matching over 8 bases. There are 12 residues in the CDR3. CDR1 is MNHNY, CDR2 SVGAGI, per germline (reference sequence). Germline trimming cut 10 bases from V and 5 bases from J; bases unmatched to any gene: 7. In DNA form, the CDR3 reads TGTGCCACCGCGGGACAGGTTAACGAGCAGTACTTC. It codes for CATAGQVNEQYF.

The genes are TRBV9 and TRBJ2-3, with a tentative D call TRBD2 (6 bases). Looked up from germline, CDR1 is SGDLS and CDR2 is YYNGEE. This CDR3 has 16 amino acids. The ends were cut back, 0 bases at V and 4 bases at J, with 15 bases in the middle. The CDR3 loop is CASSVVEGRNADTQYF. DNA of the CDR3: TGTGCCAGCAGCGTAGTGGAAGGGAGGAACGCAGATACGCAGTATTTT.

The gene calls are TRBV13 and TRBJ2-7, with D possibly matching TRBD1 (5 bases). Germline V gene data show CDR1 as PRHDT and CDR2 as FYEKMQ (reference sequence). This CDR3 is 16 amino acids long. V was clipped by 5 bases and J by 0 bases, with 17 bases between them. This chain's CDR3 is CASSPPWGRRSYEQYF. The CDR3 coding sequence is TGTGCCAGCAGCCCCCCCTGGGGCAGGCGCTCCTACGAGCAGTACTTC.

Here the CDR3 DNA reads TGTGCCAGCAGTCAGCGGGTGGGGCTATCCTACAATGAGCAGTTCTTC. Protein sequence: CASSQRVGLSYNEQFF. The V call is TRBV7-3, the J call TRBJ2-1, with D possibly TRBD2 on 6 matching bases. Germline V CDR1 and CDR2: SGHTA, FQGTGA. V lost 6 bases and J 1 base, leaving 16 bases between the germline ends. The CDR3 extends over 16 amino acids.